The rows below give T cell receptor beta chains drawn from one sample of a study of tumor and adjacent non-tumor tissue in lung cancer. Using its own MiXCR run on the multiplex PCR reads, TCRdb lists one record per CDR3 protein. Of roughly 65,000 distinct CDR3 sequences listed, about three fifths are singletons. The sequencing sample was made of lung tumor tissue. The receptor source for this set is a man in his fifties or sixties with non-small cell lung cancer. The CDR3 runs from the conserved cysteine through the conserved F or W. The order of the fields is V gene, J gene, D gene, clone size, CDR3 DNA, CDR3 protein. D genes are given only for firm matches. The listing skips clone size in some rows; elsewhere it reads once, few, many or a size class.

V gene: TRBV20-1
J gene: TRBJ2-3
D gene: .
clone size: few
CDR3 DNA: TGCTGTGCTACCGGGGCAGGGGATGGTACGCAGTATTTT
CDR3 protein: CCATGAGDGTQYF

V gene: TRBV6-6
J gene: TRBJ2-7
D gene: .
clone size: .
CDR3 DNA: TGTGCCAGTAGTAGCGCGGCCTACGAGCAGTGCTTC
CDR3 protein: CASSSAAYEQCF

V gene: TRBV11-2
J gene: TRBJ2-2
D gene: TRBD1
clone size: .
CDR3 DNA: TGTGCCAGCGGACGGGACAGGCAGAACACCGGGGAGCCGTTTTTT
CDR3 protein: CASGRDRQNTGEPFF

V gene: TRBV11-2
J gene: TRBJ1-4
D gene: .
clone size: .
CDR3 DNA: .
CDR3 protein: CASSHPFGNRDLTKNCFF

V gene: TRBV5-1
J gene: TRBJ1-1
D gene: .
clone size: many
CDR3 DNA: TGCGCCAGCACTGGGCAAGTGAACACTGAAGCTTTCTTT
CDR3 protein: CASTGQVNTEAFF

V gene: TRBV15
J gene: TRBJ2-1
D gene: .
clone size: .
CDR3 DNA: TGTGCCACCAGCAGAGATCTCGTAAACGCCAATGAGCAGTTCTTC
CDR3 protein: CATSRDLVNANEQFF

V gene: TRBV6-2/TRBV6-3
J gene: TRBJ2-3
D gene: .
clone size: once
CDR3 DNA: TGTACCAGCAGATACCCCCAGGACAGCCTCCCCTACACGCGGTATTTT
CDR3 protein: CTSRYPQDSLPYTRYF

V gene: TRBV2
J gene: TRBJ2-7
D gene: .
clone size: .
CDR3 DNA: TGTGCCAGCAGTTTTACAGGGCCCGAGCAGTACTTC
CDR3 protein: CASSFTGPEQYF

V gene: TRBV28
J gene: TRBJ1-4
D gene: .
clone size: .
CDR3 DNA: TGTGCCAGCAGCATCGGACAGACTAATGAAAAACTGTTTTTT
CDR3 protein: CASSIGQTNEKLFF

V gene: TRBV12-3/TRBV12-4
J gene: TRBJ2-1
D gene: .
clone size: many
CDR3 DNA: TGTGCCAGCAGTTTTTCAGAAGTCAATGAGCAGTTCTTC
CDR3 protein: CASSFSEVNEQFF

V gene: TRBV7-9
J gene: TRBJ2-7
D gene: .
clone size: .
CDR3 DNA: TGTGCCAGCAGCGTCGAGACCCTCGAGCAGTACTTC
CDR3 protein: CASSVETLEQYF

V gene: TRBV7-9
J gene: TRBJ2-1
D gene: TRBD2
clone size: .
CDR3 DNA: TGTGTCAGCAGCCACCCCCGGGGGGGGAGCTACAATGAGCAGTTCTTC
CDR3 protein: CVSSHPRGGSYNEQFF

V gene: TRBV6-5
J gene: TRBJ1-4
D gene: .
clone size: many
CDR3 DNA: TGTGCCAGCAGTGAACGTGGGTCCGTTAATGAAAAACTGTTTTTT
CDR3 protein: CASSERGSVNEKLFF

V gene: TRBV7-9
J gene: TRBJ2-6
D gene: .
clone size: .
CDR3 DNA: TGTGCCAGCAGCTTAGCGACAGGGAGGTTGGCCAATGTCCTGACTTTC
CDR3 protein: CASSLATGRLANVLTF

V gene: TRBV5-4
J gene: TRBJ2-7
D gene: .
clone size: .
CDR3 DNA: TGTGCCAGCAGCTGGAACGGAGACTATGGGCAGTACTTC
CDR3 protein: CASSWNGDYGQYF

V gene: TRBV4-1
J gene: TRBJ2-3
D gene: .
clone size: .
CDR3 DNA: TGCGCCAGCAGCCTACAGGGAAATCAGCCCCAGTATTTT
CDR3 protein: CASSLQGNQPQYF

V gene: TRBV4-2
J gene: TRBJ2-3
D gene: TRBD2
clone size: .
CDR3 DNA: TGTGCCAGCAGCCAAGACTTGACTAGAGGGACTATGAATACGCAGTATTTT
CDR3 protein: CASSQDLTRGTMNTQYF

V gene: TRBV7-9
J gene: TRBJ2-3
D gene: TRBD2
clone size: few
CDR3 DNA: TGTGCCAGCAGCAGACTAGCCACAGATACGCAGTATTTT
CDR3 protein: CASSRLATDTQYF

V gene: TRBV10-1
J gene: TRBJ2-2
D gene: TRBD1
clone size: once
CDR3 DNA: TGCGTCAGCAGTGAGAGCCAGGGACAGGGAGGCGGGGAGCTGTTTTTT
CDR3 protein: CVSSESQGQGGGELFF

V gene: TRBV14
J gene: TRBJ2-1
D gene: .
clone size: .
CDR3 DNA: TGTGCCAGCAGCCAGAGAGTGGATCTTCTTTGGAATGAGCAGTTCTTC
CDR3 protein: CASSQRVDLLWNEQFF

V gene: TRBV29-1
J gene: TRBJ2-7
D gene: TRBD1
clone size: many
CDR3 DNA: TGCAGCGTTGGGGGACAGGGGTTTGAGCAGTACTTC
CDR3 protein: CSVGGQGFEQYF

V gene: TRBV6-6
J gene: TRBJ1-4
D gene: .
clone size: .
CDR3 DNA: TGTGCCAGATCCAGGACAGACGGACGAGTAAAACTGTTTTTT
CDR3 protein: CARSRTDGRVKLFF

V gene: TRBV6-5
J gene: TRBJ2-1
D gene: .
clone size: once
CDR3 DNA: TGTGTCTACAGAACCACAGGGCCTGAGCAGTTCTTC
CDR3 protein: CVYRTTGPEQFF

V gene: TRBV28
J gene: TRBJ2-3
D gene: .
clone size: .
CDR3 DNA: TGTGCCAGCAGTCCCCGGTCGGTACGGCTGCGAGCCACGGGCACAGATACGCAGTATTTT
CDR3 protein: CASSPRSVRLRATGTDTQYF

V gene: TRBV4-2
J gene: TRBJ2-6
D gene: .
clone size: .
CDR3 DNA: TGTGCCAGCAGCCAAGTTCAGGGCTCTGGGGCCAACGACCCGACTTTC
CDR3 protein: CASSQVQGSGANDPTF

V gene: TRBV11-2
J gene: TRBJ2-1
D gene: TRBD2
clone size: .
CDR3 DNA: TGTGCCAGCACACGGGGGGAGGTTGGTTCGGCCAATGAGCAGTTCTTC
CDR3 protein: CASTRGEVGSANEQFF

V gene: TRBV5-4
J gene: TRBJ2-1
D gene: TRBD1
clone size: .
CDR3 DNA: TGTGCCAACAGCCAAGGGGGCAACGAGCAGTTCTTC
CDR3 protein: CANSQGGNEQFF

V gene: TRBV11-2
J gene: TRBJ1-6
D gene: TRBD1
clone size: .
CDR3 DNA: TGTGCCATCAGCCCCCGAGCAGGGGGGAGCTCCTATAATTCATCCCTCCACTTT
CDR3 protein: CAISPRAGGSSYNSSLHF

V gene: TRBV5-1
J gene: TRBJ2-2
D gene: TRBD2
clone size: many
CDR3 DNA: TGCGCCAGCAGCCCCGGACTAGCGGGAGGGCTCACCGGGGAGCTGTTTTTT
CDR3 protein: CASSPGLAGGLTGELFF

V gene: TRBV2
J gene: TRBJ1-2
D gene: .
clone size: many
CDR3 DNA: TGTGCCAGCAGTCTTGCACCCAACTATGGCTACACCTTC
CDR3 protein: CASSLAPNYGYTF

V gene: TRBV7-9
J gene: TRBJ2-2
D gene: TRBD1
clone size: few
CDR3 DNA: TGTGCCAGCAGTACAGGACAGGGGGCAGACACCGGGGAGCTGTTTTTT
CDR3 protein: CASSTGQGADTGELFF

V gene: TRBV6-6
J gene: TRBJ2-1
D gene: .
clone size: .
CDR3 DNA: TGCGCCAGCAGCGCATTGGGACAATCAGTTGAGCAGTTCTTC
CDR3 protein: CASSALGQSVEQFF

V gene: TRBV6-2/TRBV6-3
J gene: TRBJ1-6
D gene: .
clone size: .
CDR3 DNA: TGTGCGAGCATGGAACAGGGACTTGTATCACCCCTCCACTTT
CDR3 protein: CASMEQGLVSPLHF

V gene: TRBV10-3
J gene: TRBJ2-7
D gene: .
clone size: .
CDR3 DNA: TGTGTCATCAGTGAGACCTCGGGGGACGAGCAGTACTTC
CDR3 protein: CVISETSGDEQYF

V gene: TRBV6-6
J gene: TRBJ2-3
D gene: .
clone size: .
CDR3 DNA: TGTGCCAGCAGTTACTGGGACAGCACAGATACGCAGTATTTT
CDR3 protein: CASSYWDSTDTQYF

V gene: TRBV7-9
J gene: TRBJ2-4
D gene: .
clone size: .
CDR3 DNA: TGTGCCAGCAGCTATGAAGGGGCCAAAAGCATTCGGTACTTC
CDR3 protein: CASSYEGAKSIRYF

V gene: TRBV2
J gene: TRBJ2-3
D gene: TRBD1
clone size: few
CDR3 DNA: TGTGCCAGCAGTGAAAGGACAGGGGGCACAGATACGCAGTATTTT
CDR3 protein: CASSERTGGTDTQYF

V gene: TRBV5-1
J gene: TRBJ2-1
D gene: TRBD2
clone size: few
CDR3 DNA: TGCGCCAGCAGCCCTAGCGGGGAGAATGAGCAGTTCTTC
CDR3 protein: CASSPSGENEQFF

V gene: TRBV30
J gene: TRBJ2-7
D gene: TRBD2
clone size: many
CDR3 DNA: TGTGCCTGGAATTTAGCGGGAGAGACCTACGAGCAGTACTTC
CDR3 protein: CAWNLAGETYEQYF

V gene: TRBV5-4
J gene: TRBJ2-5
D gene: TRBD2
clone size: .
CDR3 DNA: TGTGCCAACAGCGGGACTTTTCAAGAGACCCAGTACTTC
CDR3 protein: CANSGTFQETQYF

V gene: TRBV6-1
J gene: TRBJ2-4
D gene: .
clone size: .
CDR3 DNA: TGTGCCAGCAGTAAGAGTCGGAGGACACAAGCCAAAAACATTCAGTACTTC
CDR3 protein: CASSKSRRTQAKNIQYF

V gene: TRBV4-1
J gene: TRBJ2-3
D gene: .
clone size: .
CDR3 DNA: TGCACCAGCAACCAAGTAAGTCTCCGGGACCCTCGCACAAATACGCAGTATTTT
CDR3 protein: CTSNQVSLRDPRTNTQYF

V gene: TRBV24-1
J gene: TRBJ2-1
D gene: .
clone size: .
CDR3 DNA: TGTGCCACCAGTGATCGGAGGGCCGTTGTCAATGAGCAGTTCTTC
CDR3 protein: CATSDRRAVVNEQFF